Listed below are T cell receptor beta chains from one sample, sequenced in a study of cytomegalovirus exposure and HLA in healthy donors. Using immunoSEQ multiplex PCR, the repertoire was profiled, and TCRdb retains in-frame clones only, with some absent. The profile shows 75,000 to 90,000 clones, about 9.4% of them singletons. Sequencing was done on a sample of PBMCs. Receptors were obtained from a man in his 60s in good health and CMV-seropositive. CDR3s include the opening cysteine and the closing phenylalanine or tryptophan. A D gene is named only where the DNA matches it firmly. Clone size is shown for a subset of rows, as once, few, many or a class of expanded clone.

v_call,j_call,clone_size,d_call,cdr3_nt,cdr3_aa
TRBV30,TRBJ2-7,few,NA,TGTGCCGCTGCACCTAACAGCTACGAGCAGTACTTC,CAAAPNSYEQYF
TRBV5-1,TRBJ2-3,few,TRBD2,TGCGCCAGCAGCTTGGATGTTAGCGGGGCTGATACGCAGTATTTT,CASSLDVSGADTQYF
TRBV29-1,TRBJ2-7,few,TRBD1,TGCAGCGTCGGAGCCGACAGGGGGCGGGAGCAGTACTTC,CSVGADRGREQYF
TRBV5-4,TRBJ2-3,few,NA,TGTGCCAGCAGCGCTGGGGGTGGGGGCCCCACAGATACGCAGTATTTT,CASSAGGGGPTDTQYF
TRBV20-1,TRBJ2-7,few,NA,TGCAGTGCTAGGCGGGGCTACGAGCAGTACTTC,CSARRGYEQYF
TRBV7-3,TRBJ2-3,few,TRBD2,TGTGCCAGCAGCTTAGCCGGGACTAGCGGCACAGATACGCAGTATTTT,CASSLAGTSGTDTQYF
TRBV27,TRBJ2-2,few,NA,TGTGCCAGCAGTTTTTTCGCTACAGGCAACACCGGGGAGCTGTTTTTT,CASSFFATGNTGELFF
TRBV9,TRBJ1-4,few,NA,TGTGCCAGCAGCGACCGAGCAACTAATGAAAAACTGTTTTTT,CASSDRATNEKLFF
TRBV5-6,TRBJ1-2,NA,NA,TGTGCCAGCAGCTTGGCTTCGACGAGGAGTGTCTATGGCTACACCTTC,CASSLASTRSVYGYTF
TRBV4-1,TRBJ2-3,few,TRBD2,TGCGCCAGCAGCCAAGATCTAGCGGGGCCTTATGTCCTGGAGTATTTT,CASSQDLAGPYVLEYF